This T cell receptor (beta chain) comes out of a study of blood T cell repertoires in COVID-19. Clones were sequenced by immunoSEQ multiplex PCR, and TCRdb holds only the in-frame ones, with some missing. The sample contains about 48,000 clones, approximately 81% of which appear only once. Germline CDR1 reads MNHEY; CDR2 reads SVGEGT. J gave up 3 bases and V 4 bases, and 11 bases lay outside the gene matches. This CDR3 contains 16 residues. This TCR was recovered from a woman between 55 and 75 years old with acute or convalescent COVID-19. The sample taken for sequencing was peripheral blood. V gene TRBV6-2 or TRBV6-3 combines with J gene TRBJ2-7; 8 bases agree with TRBD2. The chain's CDR3 is CASSLAGTRSGYEQYF. In DNA form, the CDR3 reads TGTGCCAGCAGTTTAGCCGGGACTAGGAGTGGCTACGAGCAGTACTTC.